This T cell receptor beta chain appears in the sequencing data of a study of CD8+ T cells in alopecia areata listed by TCRdb under 2018. Background for the entire study: The treated patients, all with moderate-to-severe alopecia areata, were enrolled in an open-label pilot trial of oral tofacitinib given at 5 to 10 mg twice daily. Patients received tofacitinib for 6 to 18 months and were then followed off drug for 6 months to check for delayed response and recurrence. The SALT score, which quantifies the percentage of affected scalp surface area, was used to measure disease severity in treated patients. The study used high-throughput TCRbeta sequencing to examine T cell clonal expansion in alopecia areata, in both the C3H/HeJ mouse model and human patients. Scalp tissue and sorted CD4+ and CD8+ peripheral blood T cells from patchy and totalis/universalis alopecia areata patients and from healthy controls were covered by human TCRbeta sequencing. Tofacitinib-treated patients had biopsies at baseline and at 4 and 24 weeks of treatment, with a later scalp biopsy in several patients. Clonality in the scalp was compared among normal scalp (n=4), patchy alopecia areata scalp (n=8), and alopecia totalis/universalis scalp (n=8). RNA was obtained with the PAXgene miRNA kit for fixed scalp, the miRNeasy kit for PBMCs, and the RNeasy kit for mouse skin. immunoSEQ multiplex PCR using 35 Vbeta forward primers and 13 Jbeta reverse primers was used to amplify TCRbeta CDR3 regions.

V was cut back by 5 bases and J by 5 bases, leaving a gap of 18 bases between them. Taken from cysteine to phenylalanine, the CDR3 has 15 residues. Only the CDR3 portion is preserved as DNA: 45 bases, with reading frame beginning at the first base. CDR1 SEHNR and CDR2 FQNEAQ are derived from the germline V gene (reference sequence). Broader findings and caveats from the paper: Scalp TCR repertoire analysis is complicated because resident alphabeta T cells in normal human skin are also sequenced, whereas mouse skin is dominated by gammadelta T cells. During tofacitinib treatment, many expanded lesional clones stuck around in both scalp and blood, and this persistence may partly explain why relapse happens after treatment is stopped. Because the treated cohort was small and had just a single nonresponder, larger studies are needed to establish links between baseline CD8+ expansion and response. Compared with normal scalp, lesional scalp had higher clonality and more expanded CD8+ clones, particularly in alopecia totalis/universalis, a pattern that suggests antigenic drive. Shared TCR sequences between patients were less evident than in mice, which may be partly attributable to HLA diversity in the patient population. With tofacitinib, both scalp clonality and the number of expanded CD8+ clones among the top 100 scalp clones went down significantly.

As concerns this clone: The specificity of this receptor is unknown. No qualities accompany the bases; no much larger clone lies one base away.

Library construction relied on the immunoSEQ multiplex PCR assay. RNA was extracted from all samples and reverse transcribed into cDNA, which served as template for TCR sequencing. SuperScript III was used for first-strand cDNA synthesis, primed with a 2:1 mix of oligo-dT and random hexamers. A synthetic immune receptor repertoire was used to gauge amplification bias, and whatever bias remained was removed computationally. The authors' pipeline ran thus. Raw reads were preprocessed for error removal, and CDR3 was defined according to IMGT conventions as running from the conserved cysteine to phenylalanine. Clonality was computed by normalizing Shannon entropy by log2 of the number of productive unique TCRs and subtracting the result from 1. Scalp TCRbeta sequences were cross-referenced with sorted blood CD4 and CD8 repertoires so that the CD4 or CD8 identity of scalp clones could be inferred. TCRdb carries this immuneACCESS record with in-frame sequences only. Its versions omit some clonotypes, under half of them owing to an unresolved V gene in the studies checked, with the rest unexplained. D and trimming come from the DNA, and the V and J calls and clone size come from that table. This sample comprises 120,000 or so clones, over 60% of them detected only once. The top ten hold 5.7% of the sample.

Per the publication, the time point label means: roughly 27 days on oral tofacitinib. What this sample's treatment or condition label stands for: oral pan-JAK inhibitor, 5-10 mg twice daily. Peripheral blood and lesional scalp punch biopsies were obtained from patients with alopecia areata. After PBMCs were isolated by density centrifugation and stained for CD3, CD4 and CD8, a FACSAria was used to sort CD4+ and CD8+ T cells. The rearrangement combines TRBV7-9 with TRBJ2-5; the D element might be TRBD1 or TRBD2, as each aligns at 7 bases. The source is a human donor with alopecia areata. The specimen comprised CD4+ T cells sorted from blood, sampled at week 4, from a patient treated with tofacitinib. Read as DNA, the sequence is TGTGCCAGCAGCCCCCAGGGAGGGGGCCGGGAGACCCAGTACTTC. It codes for CASSPQGGGRETQYF.